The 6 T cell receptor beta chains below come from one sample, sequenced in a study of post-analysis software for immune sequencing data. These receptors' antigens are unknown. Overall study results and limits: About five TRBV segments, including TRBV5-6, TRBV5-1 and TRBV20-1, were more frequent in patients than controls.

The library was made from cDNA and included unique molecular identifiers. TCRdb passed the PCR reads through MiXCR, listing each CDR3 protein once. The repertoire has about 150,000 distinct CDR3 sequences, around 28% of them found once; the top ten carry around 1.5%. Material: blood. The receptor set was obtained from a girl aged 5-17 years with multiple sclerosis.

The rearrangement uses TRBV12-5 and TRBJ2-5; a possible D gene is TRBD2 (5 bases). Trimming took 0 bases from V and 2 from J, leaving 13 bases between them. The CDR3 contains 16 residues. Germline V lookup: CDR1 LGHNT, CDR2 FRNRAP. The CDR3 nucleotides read TGTGCTAGTGGTTTGGTACTCTCGAGGGCGCAAGAGACCCAGTACTTC. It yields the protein CASGLVLSRAQETQYF.

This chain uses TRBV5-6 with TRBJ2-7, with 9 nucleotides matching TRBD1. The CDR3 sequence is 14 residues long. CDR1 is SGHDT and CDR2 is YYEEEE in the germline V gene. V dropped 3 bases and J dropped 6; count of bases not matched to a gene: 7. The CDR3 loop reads CASSSGTGMGEQYF. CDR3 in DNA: TGTGCCAGCAGCTCCGGGACAGGGATGGGCGAGCAGTACTTC.

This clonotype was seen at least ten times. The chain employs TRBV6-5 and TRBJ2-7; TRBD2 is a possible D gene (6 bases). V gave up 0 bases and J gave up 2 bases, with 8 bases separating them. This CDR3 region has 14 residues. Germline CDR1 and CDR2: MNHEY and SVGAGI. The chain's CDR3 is CASSYSSGAYEQYF. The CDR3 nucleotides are TGTGCCAGCAGTTACTCGTCGGGGGCCTACGAGCAGTACTTC.

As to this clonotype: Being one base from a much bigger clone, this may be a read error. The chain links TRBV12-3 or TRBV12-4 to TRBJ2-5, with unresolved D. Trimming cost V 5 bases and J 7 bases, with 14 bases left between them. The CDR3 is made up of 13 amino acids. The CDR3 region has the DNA TGTGCCAGCAGTGTAAGGGAACGAGGGACCCAGTACTTC. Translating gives CASSVRERGTQYF.

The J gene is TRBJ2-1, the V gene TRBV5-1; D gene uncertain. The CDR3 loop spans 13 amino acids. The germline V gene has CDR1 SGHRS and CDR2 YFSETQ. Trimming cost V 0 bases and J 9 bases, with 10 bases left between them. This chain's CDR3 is CASSLASWAEQFF. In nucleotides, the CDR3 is TGCGCCAGCAGCTTGGCCTCTTGGGCTGAGCAGTTCTTC.

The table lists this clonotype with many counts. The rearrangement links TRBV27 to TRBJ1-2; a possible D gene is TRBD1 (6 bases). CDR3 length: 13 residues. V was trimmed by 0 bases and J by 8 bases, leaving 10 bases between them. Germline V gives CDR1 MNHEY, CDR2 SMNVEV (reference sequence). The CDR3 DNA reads TGTGCCAGCAGTTTATCCGGGGGCTTAGGCTACACCTTC. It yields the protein CASSLSGGLGYTF.